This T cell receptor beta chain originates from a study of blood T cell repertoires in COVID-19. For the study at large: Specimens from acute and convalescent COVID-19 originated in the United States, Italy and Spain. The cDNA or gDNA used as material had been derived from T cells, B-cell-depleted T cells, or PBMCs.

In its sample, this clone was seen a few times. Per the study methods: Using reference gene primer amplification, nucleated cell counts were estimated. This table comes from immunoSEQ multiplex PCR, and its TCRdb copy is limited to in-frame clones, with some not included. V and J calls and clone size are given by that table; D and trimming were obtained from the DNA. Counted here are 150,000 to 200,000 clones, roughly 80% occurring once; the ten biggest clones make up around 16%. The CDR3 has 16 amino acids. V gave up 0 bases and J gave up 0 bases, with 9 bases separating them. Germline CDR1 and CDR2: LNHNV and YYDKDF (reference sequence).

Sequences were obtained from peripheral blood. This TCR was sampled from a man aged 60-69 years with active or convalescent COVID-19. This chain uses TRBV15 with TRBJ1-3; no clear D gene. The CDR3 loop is CATSRDTLSSGNTIYF. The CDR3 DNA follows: TGTGCCACCAGCAGAGATACGCTATCCTCTGGAAACACCATATATTTT. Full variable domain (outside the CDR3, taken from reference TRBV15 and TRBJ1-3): DAMVIQNPRYQVTQFGKPVTLSCSQTLNHNVMYWYQQKSSQAPKLLFHYYDKDFNNEADTPDNFQSRRPNTSFCFLDIRSPGLGDTAMYLCATSRDTLSSGNTIYFGEGSWLTVV.